This TCR beta chain was captured by sequencing in a study of T cells after posttransplantation cyclophosphamide. A marrow graft followed busulfan-fludarabine conditioning, with cyclophosphamide on days +3 and +4. Profiled with immunoSEQ multiplex PCR; TCRdb holds only in-frame clones, not every one. The sample includes some 10,000 clones, none of them occurring once. This clone has ten or more counts. The junction had 10 bases not matched to a gene; V was cut back by 5 bases and J by 4 bases. The germline gives CDR1 MNHNY, CDR2 SVGAGI (reference sequence). This CDR3 spans 15 amino acids. The sequencing here drew on PBMCs, taken after allogeneic stem cell transplant with posttransplant cyclophosphamide. This sequence was found in a female patient in her forties or fifties who received an allogeneic stem cell transplant from a related donor, was CMV-positive, and had no GVHD. T cells may partly derive from the graft donor. V gene TRBV6-6 combines with J gene TRBJ2-7; TRBD1 matches at 8 bases. DNA of the CDR3: TGTGCCAGCAGTCCCGGCCCAGGGGGCATATACGAGCAGTACTTC. Amino acid sequence: CASSPGPGGIYEQYF.